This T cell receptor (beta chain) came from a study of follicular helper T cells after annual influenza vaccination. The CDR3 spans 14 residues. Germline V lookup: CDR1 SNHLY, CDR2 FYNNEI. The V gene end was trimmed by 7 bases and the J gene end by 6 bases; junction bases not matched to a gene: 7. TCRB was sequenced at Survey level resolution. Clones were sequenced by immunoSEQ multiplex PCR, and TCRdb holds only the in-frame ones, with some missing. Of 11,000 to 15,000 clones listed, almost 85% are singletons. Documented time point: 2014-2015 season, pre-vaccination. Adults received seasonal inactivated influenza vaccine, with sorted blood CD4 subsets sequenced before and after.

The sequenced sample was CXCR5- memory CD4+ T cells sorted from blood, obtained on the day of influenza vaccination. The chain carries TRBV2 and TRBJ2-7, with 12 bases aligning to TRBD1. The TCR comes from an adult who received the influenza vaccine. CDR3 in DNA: TGTGCCAGCACCGGGACAGGGGGCCGGGGCGAGCAGTACTTC. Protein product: CASTGTGGRGEQYF.